Listed below are T cell receptor beta chains from one sample, sequenced in a study of CD8+CD57+ T cells in acquired aplastic anemia. TCRdb analysed the reads with MiXCR anew, one entry per CDR3 protein. The sample has some 180,000 distinct CDR3 sequences, less than 55% seen once; the top ten hold 2.5% to 3.5%. Sequencing was carried out using sorted CD4+, CD8+, or CD8+CD57+ T cells (not recorded which) from PBMCs. The receptor source for this set is a human donor in good health. Each CDR3 is given with its conserved first and last residue. The D gene is left open where the match is weak. Size is stated for part of the rows, as once, few or many counts, or as a class when the clone is expanded.

TRBJ2-3 | 14 | NA | TRBD2 | TRBV20-1 | TGCAGTGCTAAGCCTAGCGGGAGAACAGATACGCAGTATTTT | CSAKPSGRTDTQYF
TRBJ2-7 | 16 | NA | NA | TRBV11-2 | TGTGCCAGCAGCTTAGGAGGGCTGGGCCTCTCCTACGAGCAGTACTTC | CASSLGGLGLSYEQYF
TRBJ1-2 | 14 | NA | NA | TRBV6-1 | TGTGCCAGCAGTGAACTTGGGGTTGACTATGGCTACACCTTC | CASSELGVDYGYTF
TRBJ2-1 | 13 | NA | NA | TRBV2 | TGTGCCAGCAGTGGTCTTCAGGGCAATGAGCAGTTCTTC | CASSGLQGNEQFF
TRBJ2-7 | 15 | many | TRBD2 | TRBV20-1 | TGCAGTGCTAGATCGGCCGACGGGAGGGCCGGCGAGCAGTACTTC | CSARSADGRAGEQYF
TRBJ2-1 | 14 | few | NA | TRBV11-3 | TGTGCCAGCAGCTCTTCCGGGACCAACGGTGAGCAGTTCTTC | CASSSSGTNGEQFF
TRBJ2-3 | 12 | few | NA | TRBV7-3 | TGTGCCAGCAGTAAGGACGATTCTACGCAGTATTTT | CASSKDDSTQYF
TRBJ2-1 | 15 | NA | TRBD1 | TRBV6-1 | TGTGCCAGCAGTGCAACAGGGGAGCTCTACAATGAGCAGTTCTTC | CASSATGELYNEQFF
TRBJ1-6 | 14 | NA | NA | TRBV20-1 | TGCAGTGCTAGAGAAGCGTTGAGCAATTCACCCCTCCACTTT | CSAREALSNSPLHF
TRBJ2-7 | 15 | many | NA | TRBV6-1 | TGTGCCAGCAGTCCCGGTCCTCGACGGAACTACGAGCAGTACTTC | CASSPGPRRNYEQYF
TRBJ2-7 | 16 | NA | TRBD2 | TRBV10-1 | TGCGCCAGCAGTGAGGGGACTAGCGGGAGGATCGACGAGCAGTACTTC | CASSEGTSGRIDEQYF
TRBJ2-7 | 16 | many | NA | TRBV20-1 | TGCAGTGCTAGAGAGGGTTTAGGGAGCGGAAACAACGAGCAGTACTTC | CSAREGLGSGNNEQYF
TRBJ2-3 | 17 | NA | TRBD1 | TRBV11-1 | TGTGCCAGCACTCTGGGACAGGGGGTCCCTAGCACAGATACGCAGTATTTT | CASTLGQGVPSTDTQYF
TRBJ2-7 | 12 | NA | TRBD2 | TRBV20-1 | TGCAGTGCTAGAGCCGGGACTAGCGAGCAGTACTTC | CSARAGTSEQYF
TRBJ1-6 | 14 | few | NA | TRBV10-3 | TGTGCCATCAGTGCTCCGGACGATAATTCACCCCTCCACTTT | CAISAPDDNSPLHF
TRBJ2-1 | 18 | many | TRBD2 | TRBV20-1 | TGCAGTGCTACCCCGACTAGCGGGAGTCTCGTTTCCTACAATGAGCAGTTCTTC | CSATPTSGSLVSYNEQFF
TRBJ2-7 | 17 | NA | TRBD2 | TRBV7-3 | TGTGCCAGCAGCCATCTAGCGGGAGGGCCAAATCTCTACGAGCAGTACTTC | CASSHLAGGPNLYEQYF
TRBJ2-7 | 14 | NA | NA | TRBV7-2 | TGTGCCAGCAGCTTAGAGTCCCGCTCCTATGAGCAGTACTTC | CASSLESRSYEQYF
TRBJ2-1 | 15 | many | NA | TRBV5-4 | TGTGCCAGCAGCCAAACAGGGAATCGATACAATGAGCAGTTCTTC | CASSQTGNRYNEQFF
TRBJ2-3 | 16 | NA | TRBD1 | TRBV5-1 | TGCGCCAGCAGCTCTGGTCTCGGGACAGAGACAGATACGCAGTATTTT | CASSSGLGTETDTQYF
TRBJ1-3 | 14 | NA | NA | TRBV6-1 | TGTGCCACCAACACCGGATTGGGTCCGGACACCATATATTTT | CATNTGLGPDTIYF
TRBJ2-7 | 16 | many | TRBD2 | TRBV24-1 | TGTGCCACCAGTGATAATGGACTAGCGGGAGTGGGCGAGCAGTACTTC | CATSDNGLAGVGEQYF
TRBJ2-7 | 14 | many | TRBD2 | TRBV5-1 | TGCGCCAGCAGCCTACCGGGACTAGCGGGAGGGCAGTACTTC | CASSLPGLAGGQYF
TRBJ2-2 | 15 | once | TRBD2 | TRBV29-1 | TGCAGCGTACGACTAGCGGGAGGCGGTACCGGGGAGCTGTTTTTT | CSVRLAGGGTGELFF
TRBJ2-2 | 14 | NA | NA | TRBV15 | TGTGCCACCAGCAGAGGGCATTCCACCGGGGAGCTGTTTTTT | CATSRGHSTGELFF
TRBJ2-3 | 15 | NA | NA | TRBV15 | TGTGCCACCAGCAGAAACCCTAGCGGCACAGATACGCAGTATTTT | CATSRNPSGTDTQYF
TRBJ1-1 | 14 | few | TRBD1 | TRBV5-1 | TGCGCCAGCAGATCCGACAGGGAGGGGACTGAAGCTTTCTTT | CASRSDREGTEAFF
TRBJ2-5 | 16 | many | NA | TRBV5-8 | TGTGCCAGCAGCTCAGGGACGGACCTACTAAGAGAGACCCAGTACTTC | CASSSGTDLLRETQYF
TRBJ2-7 | 14 | few | NA | TRBV29-1 | TGCAGCGTCGCTACAGCCGCCTCTTCATATGAGCAGTACTTC | CSVATAASSYEQYF
TRBJ1-2 | 15 | NA | TRBD1 | TRBV5-4 | TGTGCCAGCAGCCCCAGGGGGACAGGGGACTATGGCTACACCTTC | CASSPRGTGDYGYTF
TRBJ1-3 | 15 | NA | TRBD1 | TRBV5-4 | TGTGCCAGCAGCTCCCGACAGGGGGGCATGGACACCATATATTTT | CASSSRQGGMDTIYF
TRBJ1-4 | 14 | NA | NA | TRBV10-3 | TGTGCCATCAGTGATGCGGGGGCGGGCGAAAAACTGTTTTTT | CAISDAGAGEKLFF
TRBJ2-5 | 16 | NA | TRBD2 | TRBV5-1 | TGCGCCAGCAGCTCGGGACTAGCGGGAAGGTCAGAGACCCAGTACTTC | CASSSGLAGRSETQYF
TRBJ2-1 | 14 | NA | NA | TRBV20-1 | TGCATGCCCGGGGGGCCGTTAGCTGACAATGAGCAGTTCTTC | CMPGGPLADNEQFF
TRBJ2-1 | 14 | many | TRBD1 | TRBV24-1 | TGTGCCACAAGGGATCGGGACAGTTACAATGAGCAGTTCTTC | CATRDRDSYNEQFF
TRBJ2-3 | 16 | many | TRBD1 | TRBV7-3 | TGTGCCAGCAGCCAAGGACAGGGTTCTAGCACAGATACGCAGTATTTT | CASSQGQGSSTDTQYF
TRBJ2-5 | 11 | NA | NA | TRBV7-2 | TGTGCCAGCAGCTTAGCTGGGACCCAGTACTTC | CASSLAGTQYF
TRBJ2-1 | 17 | many | NA | TRBV11-1 | TGTGCCAGCAGCTTAGTAGGACAGTTGGCGTCCTACAATGAGCAGTTCTTC | CASSLVGQLASYNEQFF
TRBJ1-1 | 16 | many | NA | TRBV9 | TGTGCCAGCAGCGTTGGACAGAACGGGAGGAACACTGAAGCTTTCTTT | CASSVGQNGRNTEAFF
TRBJ2-2 | 18 | NA | TRBD1 | TRBV9 | TGTGCCAGCAGCCTTAGCTGGGAGAGGACAGGGATTCCCGGGGAGCTGTTTTTT | CASSLSWERTGIPGELFF
TRBJ1-1 | 12 | NA | NA | TRBV7-8 | TGTGCCAGCAGCTTAGCCGGGTCTGAAGCTTTCTTT | CASSLAGSEAFF
TRBJ1-1 | 12 | NA | NA | TRBV12-3/TRBV12-4 | TGTGCCAGCAAAGAGCTGTCAACTGAAGCTTTCTTT | CASKELSTEAFF